Shown below are 2 T cell receptor beta chains from a single sample sequenced in a study of CXCR3-negative and CXCR3-positive naive CD8 T cells. Through 5' RACE with UMI labels, the TRB cDNA libraries were prepared. Using the 5' RACE reads, TCRdb records one entry per CDR3 protein without DNA. Listed are some 130,000 distinct CDR3 sequences; 0.45% to 0.55% falls within the top ten. Input material: naive CXCR3- CD8+ T cells from blood. Subset meaning: CD45RO-CCR7+CD27+CD95- naive CD8+ T cells lacking CXCR3 (TNR3-). The receptors come from a human donor in good health. Some clones in this sample may be carry-over from other donors' samples.

The V gene is TRBV7-2, the J gene TRBJ2-1; the D call from TCRdb, TRBD2, cannot be confirmed without DNA. The CDR3 consists of 20 residues. The germline CDR1 and CDR2 sequences are SGHTA and FQGNSA. The CDR3 region is CASSPYTGLAGGANYNEQFF.

The chain couples TRBV7-9 to TRBJ2-7. CDR1 and CDR2 from the germline V gene are SEHNR and FQNEAQ (reference sequence). The CDR3 loop spans 14 amino acids. Here the CDR3 reads CASSSTLLTYEQYF.